Listed below are T cell receptor beta chains from one sample, sequenced in a study of identical twins. TCRdb analysed the 5' RACE reads with MiXCR anew, one entry per CDR3 protein. The profile covers roughly 230,000 distinct CDR3 sequences, with roughly 8.7% appearing a single time and over 2.5% taken by the ten largest. The same sample was also used in a study of yellow fever vaccine responses in identical twins.

The sequenced sample was CD8+ T cells sorted from blood. The source of these receptors is a woman under 30 in good health. Each CDR3 is given with its conserved first and last residue.

V gene	CDR3 length	J gene	CDR3 protein
TRBV29-1	12	TRBJ2-6	CSVETGANVLTF
TRBV20-1	15	TRBJ2-1	CSARGGRDGYNEQFF
TRBV6-4	13	TRBJ1-1	CASSMDQTTEAFF
TRBV7-9	14	TRBJ2-7	CASSQDSPTYEQYF
TRBV6-1	15	TRBJ2-3	CASSEAGGGRDTQYF
TRBV7-8	15	TRBJ2-3	CASRPSGGSTDTQYF
TRBV15	18	TRBJ2-3	CATSRVPGLAGGTDTQYF
TRBV11-2	16	TRBJ2-3	CASSPTSGLSTDTQYF
TRBV3-1	16	TRBJ2-2	CASSQDHGINTGELFF
TRBV4-2	15	TRBJ2-5	CASSQAAATQETQYF
TRBV11-2	14	TRBJ2-1	CASSLEPWGDEQFF
TRBV29-1	15	TRBJ2-5	CSVEDFGTGQETQYF
TRBV25-1	13	TRBJ2-7	CASSEYNGGTRYF
TRBV23-1	17	TRBJ2-2	CASSQSMASGRPGELFF
TRBV12-3/TRBV12-4	15	TRBJ2-1	CASSETSGAYNEQFF
TRBV10-2	14	TRBJ2-1	CASSEWVAAAEQFF
TRBV27	12	TRBJ2-1	CASSGGRELQFF
TRBV20-1	16	TRBJ2-7	CSARGSSGPTPYEQYF
TRBV28	16	TRBJ2-2	CASSFAEEGYTGELFF
TRBV12-3/TRBV12-4	13	TRBJ2-3	CASSWASTDTQYF
TRBV12-3/TRBV12-4	14	TRBJ2-7	CASSFSGQGYEQYF
TRBV5-5	14	TRBJ2-5	CASSLRDTQETQYF
TRBV6-1	18	TRBJ2-1	CASSEWGNSGRPRNEQFF